The rows below give T cell receptor beta chains drawn from one sample of a study of cytomegalovirus exposure and HLA in healthy donors. Profiling relied on immunoSEQ multiplex PCR, and the TCRdb table lists in-frame clones only, not all of them. The sample consists of tens of thousands of clones, roughly four fifths of them appearing once. The specimen sequenced was PBMCs. The receptors here all came from a man in his forties or fifties in good health and CMV-seronegative. Both conserved end residues are part of each CDR3. The D gene is left open where the match is weak. Not all rows give a size; the values are once, few, many and, for expanded clones, a class.

J gene: TRBJ1-1
V gene: TRBV5-1
clone size: .
D gene: TRBD1
CDR3 DNA: TGCGCCAGCAGCTTGTCATCAACAGGGGTGGCTTTCTTT
CDR3 protein: CASSLSSTGVAFF

J gene: TRBJ2-7
V gene: TRBV5-1
clone size: .
D gene: TRBD2
CDR3 DNA: TGCGCCAGCAGCTTGGAGGGCGGGAGGGCCAACGAGCAGTACTTC
CDR3 protein: CASSLEGGRANEQYF

J gene: TRBJ1-1
V gene: TRBV28
clone size: .
D gene: TRBD1
CDR3 DNA: TGTGCCAGTAAGACAGGGTTTAACACTGAAGCTTTCTTT
CDR3 protein: CASKTGFNTEAFF

J gene: TRBJ2-7
V gene: TRBV10-3
clone size: .
D gene: TRBD1
CDR3 DNA: TGTGCCATCAGCCGGGACAGCTCCTACGAGCAGTACTTC
CDR3 protein: CAISRDSSYEQYF

J gene: TRBJ2-2
V gene: TRBV30
clone size: .
D gene: TRBD2
CDR3 DNA: TGTGCCTGGAGCCTTCCTCTTTCTAGCGGCGCCCACACCGGGGAGCTGTTTTTT
CDR3 protein: CAWSLPLSSGAHTGELFF

J gene: TRBJ1-5
V gene: TRBV5-1
clone size: .
D gene: TRBD1
CDR3 DNA: TGCGCCAGCAGCAGGGACGGGACAGTTGCTCAGCCCCAGCATTTT
CDR3 protein: CASSRDGTVAQPQHF

J gene: TRBJ1-2
V gene: TRBV5-1
clone size: .
D gene: .
CDR3 DNA: TGCGCCAGCAGCTTGACAGGACCGACTGGCTATGGCTACACCTTC
CDR3 protein: CASSLTGPTGYGYTF

J gene: TRBJ2-7
V gene: TRBV20-1
clone size: .
D gene: .
CDR3 DNA: TGCAGTGCTAGAGGACCGGGTGAGCAGTACTTC
CDR3 protein: CSARGPGEQYF

J gene: TRBJ1-6
V gene: TRBV25-1
clone size: .
D gene: .
CDR3 DNA: TGTGCCAGCAGTTCAGACATCAGGGCCTCACCCCTCCACTTT
CDR3 protein: CASSSDIRASPLHF

J gene: TRBJ2-1
V gene: TRBV27
clone size: .
D gene: .
CDR3 DNA: TGTGCCAGCAGGGACAGAAGCTACAATGAGCAGTTCTTC
CDR3 protein: CASRDRSYNEQFF

J gene: TRBJ2-1
V gene: TRBV27
clone size: .
D gene: TRBD2
CDR3 DNA: TGTGCCAGCAGTTCCCTAGGGATCCGGACTAGCGGGACCTCCTACAATGAGCAGTTCTTC
CDR3 protein: CASSSLGIRTSGTSYNEQFF

J gene: TRBJ2-3
V gene: TRBV19
clone size: .
D gene: TRBD2
CDR3 DNA: TGTGCCAGTAGTTCTTTCCAGCGGGGGCCCACAGATACGCAGTATTTT
CDR3 protein: CASSSFQRGPTDTQYF

J gene: TRBJ1-1
V gene: TRBV5-4
clone size: .
D gene: .
CDR3 DNA: TGTGCCAGCAGCTTGGGAGGGCTGAACACTGAAGCTTTCTTT
CDR3 protein: CASSLGGLNTEAFF

J gene: TRBJ1-1
V gene: TRBV5-4
clone size: .
D gene: TRBD1
CDR3 DNA: TGTGCCAGCAGCTTTACTCTGACAGGGCGGACTGAAGCTTTCTTT
CDR3 protein: CASSFTLTGRTEAFF

J gene: TRBJ1-1
V gene: TRBV5-1
clone size: once
D gene: TRBD1
CDR3 DNA: TGCGCCAGCAGCTTGGCCGACAGGGGCCATCTTATGAACACTGAGGCTTTCTTT
CDR3 protein: CASSLADRGHLMNTEAFF

J gene: TRBJ2-3
V gene: TRBV4-3
clone size: .
D gene: .
CDR3 DNA: TGCGCCAGCAGCCAAGGGACGGGAGTGGGAACAGATACGCAGTATTTT
CDR3 protein: CASSQGTGVGTDTQYF

J gene: TRBJ1-2
V gene: TRBV15
clone size: once
D gene: .
CDR3 DNA: TGTGCCACCAGCAGAGACGGGTTTGGCTACACCTTC
CDR3 protein: CATSRDGFGYTF

J gene: TRBJ1-3
V gene: TRBV5-1
clone size: .
D gene: .
CDR3 DNA: TGCGCCAGCAGCTTGGATCAGGGGTCCTTAGCCGGAAACACCATATATTTT
CDR3 protein: CASSLDQGSLAGNTIYF

J gene: TRBJ2-2
V gene: TRBV19
clone size: .
D gene: .
CDR3 DNA: TGTGCCAGTAACGGACACTCGAACACCGGGGAGCTGTTTTTT
CDR3 protein: CASNGHSNTGELFF

J gene: TRBJ2-3
V gene: TRBV11-2
clone size: .
D gene: TRBD1
CDR3 DNA: TGTGCCAGCAGCCTAAGACAGGGAGCGACAACAGATACGCAGTATTTT
CDR3 protein: CASSLRQGATTDTQYF

J gene: TRBJ2-3
V gene: TRBV25-1
clone size: .
D gene: TRBD2
CDR3 DNA: TGTGCCAGCAGTGAATTGGGGACTAGCGGGGATACGCAGTATTTT
CDR3 protein: CASSELGTSGDTQYF

J gene: TRBJ2-2
V gene: TRBV7-3
clone size: .
D gene: .
CDR3 DNA: TGTGCCAGCAGCTTAAGTCCGGGATCCACCGGGGAGCTGTTTTTT
CDR3 protein: CASSLSPGSTGELFF

J gene: TRBJ1-1
V gene: TRBV19
clone size: once
D gene: TRBD1
CDR3 DNA: TGTGCCAGTAGTATTGGGACAGGGTTCTTCACTGAAGCTTTCTTT
CDR3 protein: CASSIGTGFFTEAFF

J gene: TRBJ1-2
V gene: TRBV5-5
clone size: .
D gene: TRBD1
CDR3 DNA: TGTGCCAGCAGCAAACAACCGGGACAGAACTATGGCTACACCTTC
CDR3 protein: CASSKQPGQNYGYTF

J gene: TRBJ2-7
V gene: TRBV6-1
clone size: .
D gene: TRBD1
CDR3 DNA: TGTGCCAGCAGTGGCCGGGACAGGGGGCCTGCCCTTCTTTACGAGCAGTACTTC
CDR3 protein: CASSGRDRGPALLYEQYF

J gene: TRBJ2-7
V gene: TRBV7-2
clone size: .
D gene: TRBD2
CDR3 DNA: TGTGCCAGCAGATTGACTAGCGGGGGGGCTTACGAGCAGTACTTC
CDR3 protein: CASRLTSGGAYEQYF

J gene: TRBJ2-1
V gene: TRBV19
clone size: .
D gene: .
CDR3 DNA: TGTGCCAGTAGTACAGGGAAAAAGAAAGGCAATGAGCAGTTCTTC
CDR3 protein: CASSTGKKKGNEQFF

J gene: TRBJ2-7
V gene: TRBV7-9
clone size: few
D gene: .
CDR3 DNA: TGTGCCAGCAGCTTAAGCGGAGGGGAGCAGTACTTC
CDR3 protein: CASSLSGGEQYF

J gene: TRBJ1-1
V gene: TRBV7-2
clone size: .
D gene: TRBD1
CDR3 DNA: TGTGCCAGCAGCCCCCAGGGGGCGCGGACTGAAGCTTTCTTT
CDR3 protein: CASSPQGARTEAFF

J gene: TRBJ1-4
V gene: TRBV6-1
clone size: .
D gene: TRBD1
CDR3 DNA: TGTGCCAGCAGGGGACAGGGGCGGGGTGAAAAACTGTTTTTT
CDR3 protein: CASRGQGRGEKLFF

J gene: TRBJ2-1
V gene: TRBV11-2
clone size: .
D gene: TRBD2
CDR3 DNA: TGTGCCAGCAGCTTAGTCGGCGGGAGTTATGGTGAGCAGTTCTTC
CDR3 protein: CASSLVGGSYGEQFF

J gene: TRBJ2-7
V gene: TRBV7-2
clone size: .
D gene: .
CDR3 DNA: TGTGCCAGCAGCCCCACCGGGACAAGCTACGAGCAGTACTTC
CDR3 protein: CASSPTGTSYEQYF

J gene: TRBJ2-1
V gene: TRBV5-1
clone size: .
D gene: TRBD1
CDR3 DNA: TGCGCCAGCAGTGGGACAGGCTACAATGAGCAGTTCTTC
CDR3 protein: CASSGTGYNEQFF

J gene: TRBJ2-7
V gene: TRBV5-6
clone size: .
D gene: TRBD1
CDR3 DNA: TGTGCCAGCAGCTTGGCCTTGGGGACAGGGGCCTACGAGCAGTACTTC
CDR3 protein: CASSLALGTGAYEQYF

J gene: TRBJ2-1
V gene: TRBV11-2
clone size: .
D gene: TRBD1
CDR3 DNA: TGTGCCAGCAGCTTACTCGGGACAGGGGCCTACAATGAGCAGTTCTTC
CDR3 protein: CASSLLGTGAYNEQFF

J gene: TRBJ2-3
V gene: TRBV13
clone size: .
D gene: TRBD2
CDR3 DNA: TGTGCCAGCAGCCACTCTAGCGGGGGAAGGGGAGATACGCAGTATTTT
CDR3 protein: CASSHSSGGRGDTQYF

J gene: TRBJ2-2
V gene: TRBV14
clone size: few
D gene: .
CDR3 DNA: TGTGCCAGCAGCCCCCCGGGGACTGCAAGAAGCACCGGGGAGCTGTTTTTT
CDR3 protein: CASSPPGTARSTGELFF

J gene: TRBJ2-1
V gene: TRBV6-1
clone size: .
D gene: TRBD1
CDR3 DNA: TGTGCCAGCAGTGTTATAGGGGGCGTCAACAATGAGCAGTTCTTC
CDR3 protein: CASSVIGGVNNEQFF

J gene: TRBJ1-4
V gene: TRBV5-1
clone size: .
D gene: .
CDR3 DNA: TGCGCCAGCAGCTTGGTGCCAGGGAATGAAAAACTGTTTTTT
CDR3 protein: CASSLVPGNEKLFF

J gene: TRBJ1-1
V gene: TRBV25-1
clone size: .
D gene: TRBD1
CDR3 DNA: TGTGCCAGCAGGGGACAGGGGAACACTGAAGCTTTCTTT
CDR3 protein: CASRGQGNTEAFF

J gene: TRBJ2-7
V gene: TRBV29-1
clone size: .
D gene: .
CDR3 DNA: TGCAGCGTTGGGCAGGCCCCCTCCTACGAGCAGTACTTC
CDR3 protein: CSVGQAPSYEQYF

J gene: TRBJ2-1
V gene: TRBV4-1
clone size: .
D gene: .
CDR3 DNA: TGCGCCAGCAGCCAAGACGGACTGTACAATGAGCAGTTCTTC
CDR3 protein: CASSQDGLYNEQFF

J gene: TRBJ1-4
V gene: TRBV5-5
clone size: .
D gene: .
CDR3 DNA: TGTGCCAGCAGCCGGGGGAGTTGGGGTGAAAAACTGTTTTTT
CDR3 protein: CASSRGSWGEKLFF

J gene: TRBJ2-7
V gene: TRBV18
clone size: .
D gene: TRBD1
CDR3 DNA: TGTGCCAGCTCACCGACAGGGGGCTACGAGCAGTACTTC
CDR3 protein: CASSPTGGYEQYF

J gene: TRBJ2-7
V gene: TRBV11-3
clone size: .
D gene: TRBD1
CDR3 DNA: TGTGCCAGCAGCACACGACAGGGGGAAGTCGAGCAGTACTTC
CDR3 protein: CASSTRQGEVEQYF

J gene: TRBJ1-1
V gene: TRBV29-1
clone size: .
D gene: .
CDR3 DNA: TGCAGCGTTGGGGCGGCGGGGAACACTGAAGCTTTCTTT
CDR3 protein: CSVGAAGNTEAFF

J gene: TRBJ2-7
V gene: TRBV27
clone size: .
D gene: .
CDR3 DNA: TGTGCCAGCAGTTTATCGCGAGCGGACCAACAGTACTTC
CDR3 protein: CASSLSRADQQYF

J gene: TRBJ2-7
V gene: TRBV27
clone size: .
D gene: TRBD2
CDR3 DNA: TGTGCCAGCAGTTCTCTAAGCGGGAGGGTTTACGAGCAGTACTTC
CDR3 protein: CASSSLSGRVYEQYF

J gene: TRBJ2-7
V gene: TRBV28
clone size: .
D gene: .
CDR3 DNA: TGTGCCAGCAGTTTCACAGACTCCTACGAGCAGTACTTC
CDR3 protein: CASSFTDSYEQYF

J gene: TRBJ1-5
V gene: TRBV2
clone size: .
D gene: .
CDR3 DNA: TGTGCCAGCAGTGAAGGGGGGGGATATCAGCCCCAGCATTTT
CDR3 protein: CASSEGGGYQPQHF

J gene: TRBJ2-5
V gene: TRBV5-1
clone size: .
D gene: .
CDR3 DNA: TGCGCCAGCAGCAACCCCGGGACACAAAAAGAGACCCAGTACTTC
CDR3 protein: CASSNPGTQKETQYF

J gene: TRBJ1-5
V gene: TRBV15
clone size: few
D gene: .
CDR3 DNA: TGTGCCACCAGCAATTCCCAAGTCCGGGCCCAGCATTTT
CDR3 protein: CATSNSQVRAQHF

J gene: TRBJ2-7
V gene: TRBV11-2
clone size: .
D gene: .
CDR3 DNA: TGTGCCAGCAGTCATTACGAGCAGTACTTC
CDR3 protein: CASSHYEQYF

J gene: TRBJ2-7
V gene: TRBV7-2
clone size: .
D gene: .
CDR3 DNA: TGTGCCAGCAGCCACGCAGGGTCAGAGAACTACGAGCAGTACTTC
CDR3 protein: CASSHAGSENYEQYF

J gene: TRBJ2-2
V gene: TRBV13
clone size: .
D gene: .
CDR3 DNA: TGTGCCAGCAGCTTAGTGGGCACCTCGAACACCGGGGAGCTGTTTTTT
CDR3 protein: CASSLVGTSNTGELFF